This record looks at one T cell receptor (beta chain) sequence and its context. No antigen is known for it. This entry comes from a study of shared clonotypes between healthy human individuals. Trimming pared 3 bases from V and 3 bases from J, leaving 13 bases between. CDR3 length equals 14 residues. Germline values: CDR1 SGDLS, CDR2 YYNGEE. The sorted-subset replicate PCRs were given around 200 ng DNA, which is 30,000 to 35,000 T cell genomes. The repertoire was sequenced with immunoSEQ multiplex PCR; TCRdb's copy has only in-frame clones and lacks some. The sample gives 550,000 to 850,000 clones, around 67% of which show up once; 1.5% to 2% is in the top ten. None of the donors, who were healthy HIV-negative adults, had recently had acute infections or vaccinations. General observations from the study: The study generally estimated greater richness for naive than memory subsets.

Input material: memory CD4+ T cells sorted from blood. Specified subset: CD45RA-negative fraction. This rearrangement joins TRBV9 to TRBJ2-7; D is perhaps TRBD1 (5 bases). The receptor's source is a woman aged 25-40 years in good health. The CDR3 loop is CASSASEQVYEQYF. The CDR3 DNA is TGTGCCAGCAGCGCCTCGGAACAGGTCTACGAGCAGTACTTC. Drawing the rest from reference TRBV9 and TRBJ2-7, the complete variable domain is DSGVTQTPKHLITATGQRVTLRCSPRSGDLSVYWYQQSLDQGLQFLIQYYNGEERAKGNILERFSAQQFPDLHSELNLSSLELGDSALYFCASSASEQVYEQYFGPGTRLTVT.